The 26 T cell receptor beta chains reported below all come from one sample, sequenced in a study of a mutant IDH1 vaccine in newly diagnosed glioma. Time point described: week 5, during vaccination. Every single dose of the vaccine, 300 ug of mutant IDH1 20-mer peptide, came with topical imiquimod. Profiling relied on immunoSEQ multiplex PCR, and the TCRdb table lists in-frame clones only, not all of them. The sample includes around 28,000 clones, roughly nine tenths of them seen just once. These TCRs' antigens remain unknown. Sequenced material: PBMCs, taken from a glioma patient whose treatment included an IDH1 peptide vaccine. The receptors originated from a man in his late teens or twenties with glioma.

The gene calls are TRBV30 and TRBJ2-3; TRBD2 agrees at 15 bases. Germline loops: CDR1 GTSNPN, CDR2 SVGIG (reference sequence). CDR3 length: 16 amino acids. V was pared by 2 bases and J by 4 bases, with 4 bases of the junction left unmatched. This chain's CDR3 is CAWSLGLAGGPDTQYF. CDR3 in DNA: TGTGCCTGGAGTCTAGGACTAGCGGGAGGGCCAGATACGCAGTATTTT.

The chain recombines TRBV7-2 with TRBJ1-1; TRBD1 matches 7 bases. The V segment lost 4 bases and the J segment 1 base; nucleotides outside the gene matches: 6. Germline V gene lookup returns CDR1 SGHTA and CDR2 FQGNSA. CDR3 length equals 15 residues. CDR3 protein: CASSYRQGGNTEAFF. The CDR3 bases are TGTGCCAGCAGCTACAGACAGGGTGGGAACACTGAAGCTTTCTTT.

V and J are TRBV5-5 and TRBJ2-7; D remains ambiguous. Germline CDR1 is SGHKS and CDR2 is YYEKEE (reference sequence). CDR3 size: 13 residues. V dropped 5 bases and J dropped 4 bases, with 13 bases sitting between them. The DNA of the CDR3 is TGTGCCAGCAGTCTAGGGCCCGCTTACGAGCAGTACTTC. Its translation is CASSLGPAYEQYF.

CDR3 region: CASSLVGKNNEQFF. As DNA, the CDR3 is TGCGCCAGCAGCTTGGTTGGGAAAAACAATGAGCAGTTCTTC. The chain is built from TRBV5-1 and TRBJ2-1, with unresolved D. The CDR3 consists of 14 residues. Germline V gene lookup returns CDR1 SGHRS and CDR2 YFSETQ. Trimming took off 0 bases at V and 5 bases at J, with 9 bases between the two ends.

V is TRBV5-1 and J is TRBJ1-1, with D uncertain. Germline CDR1 and CDR2: SGHRS and YFSETQ. The length of the CDR3 is 12 residues. The ends were cut back, 4 bases at V and 3 bases at J, with 7 bases in the middle. The DNA of the CDR3 is TGCGCCAGCAGCGGCAGCCACACTGAAGCTTTCTTT. It is translated as CASSGSHTEAFF.

The chain combines TRBV6-1 with TRBJ2-7, with D tentatively TRBD1 (5 bases). CDR3 length equals 15 residues. The ends were cut back, 6 bases at V and 4 bases at J, with 19 bases in the middle. Germline V gene lookup returns CDR1 MNHNS and CDR2 SASEGT. In DNA, the CDR3 is TGTGCCAGCAGATCCAGGGTGGATGGCATTTACGAGCAGTACTTC. This gives the protein CASRSRVDGIYEQYF.

The chain has TRBV5-8 and TRBJ1-3; D is unresolved. Germline CDR1 and CDR2: SGHTS and YDEGEE. There are 18 residues in the CDR3. Trimming took off 0 bases at V and 0 bases at J, with 16 bases between the two ends. The CDR3 nucleotides read TGTGCCAGCAGCTTGGATAGTGGGTTCTCCCGCTCTGGAAACACCATATATTTT. Translated: CASSLDSGFSRSGNTIYF. The variable domain in full, with the rest retrieved from reference TRBV5-8 and TRBJ1-3, is EAGVTQSPTHLIKTRGQQATLRCSPISGHTSVYWYQQALGLGLQFLLWYDEGEERNRGNFPPRFSGRQFPNYSSELNVNALELEDSALYLCASSLDSGFSRSGNTIYFGEGSWLTVV.

CDR3 DNA: TGTGCCAGCAGTGAAGCGGGACAGGGGGCGAAAGAGACCCAGTACTTC. Protein: CASSEAGQGAKETQYF. The J gene is TRBJ2-5, the V gene TRBV6-1, with 12 bases identical to TRBD1. CDR1 is MNHNS and CDR2 is SASEGT in the germline V gene. V shed 0 bases, J shed 3 bases, and the junction held 2 bases outside the gene matches. This CDR3 has 16 amino acids.

The rearrangement links TRBV6-5 to TRBJ2-2, with D maybe TRBD1 (6 bases). Trimming took 5 bases from V and 9 from J, leaving 16 bases between them. The CDR3 has 14 residues. The V gene's germline CDR1 is MNHEY and CDR2 SVGAGI. In DNA, the CDR3 is TGTGCCAGCAGTCGAACCACAACAGGGAGGGAGCTGTTTTTT. It translates to CASSRTTTGRELFF.

This clone was detected only once. The rearrangement joins TRBV7-9 to TRBJ2-3; TRBD1 matches 8 bases. V lost 4 bases and J lost 6; bases outside the gene matches: 6. Germline V lookup: CDR1 SEHNR, CDR2 FQNEAQ (reference sequence). There are 14 residues in the CDR3. In DNA, the CDR3 is TGTGCCAGCAGCTGGACAGGGAGGCGGGATACGCAGTATTTT. This sequence encodes CASSWTGRRDTQYF.

The rearrangement joins TRBV6-6 to TRBJ1-1, with D possibly being TRBD1 (6 bases). Germline CDR1 reads MNHNY; CDR2 reads SVGAGI (reference sequence). The CDR3 is 14 amino acids. Between the trimmed V and J ends, which lost 5 bases and 8 bases, there was a span of 18 bases. The CDR3 region has the DNA TGTGCCAGCAGTCGCTCTACCACGGACAGCGAAGCTTTCTTT. Encoded protein: CASSRSTTDSEAFF.

The chain uses TRBV10-3 and TRBJ2-5; a possible D gene is TRBD2 (5 bases). The CDR3 totals 13 residues. In germline, CDR1 is ENHRY, CDR2 SYGVKD. The V and J ends lost 3 bases and 2 bases respectively, with 7 bases between them. The CDR3 here is CAISDGNQETQYF. CDR3 coding DNA: TGTGCCATCAGTGACGGGAATCAAGAGACCCAGTACTTC.

The V call is TRBV9, the J call TRBJ2-7; D is unclear. The ends were cut back, 0 bases at V and 4 bases at J, with 14 bases in the middle. Germline V gives CDR1 SGDLS, CDR2 YYNGEE. This CDR3 spans 15 amino acids. Here the CDR3 DNA reads TGTGCCAGCAGCGTAGAGGTGGGATTCTCTTACGAGCAGTACTTC. Amino acids: CASSVEVGFSYEQYF. Full variable domain (missing parts from reference TRBV9 and TRBJ2-7): DSGVTQTPKHLITATGQRVTLRCSPRSGDLSVYWYQQSLDQGLQFLIQYYNGEERAKGNILERFSAQQFPDLHSELNLSSLELGDSALYFCASSVEVGFSYEQYFGPGTRLTVT.

The V gene is TRBV9, the J gene TRBJ2-7, with D possibly TRBD2 on 7 matching bases. The ends were cut back, 1 base at V and 5 bases at J, with 13 bases in the middle. Germline CDR1 reads SGDLS; CDR2 reads YYNGEE. The CDR3 is 14 amino acids. Written as DNA, the CDR3 is TGTGCCAGCAGCGTATCAGGGGAGGGAGACGAGCAGTACTTC. As protein: CASSVSGEGDEQYF.

The gene calls are TRBV5-6 and TRBJ2-6; D is perhaps TRBD1 (5 bases). There are 18 residues in the CDR3. The V and J ends lost 2 bases and 0 bases respectively, with 15 bases between them. CDR1 is SGHDT, CDR2 YYEEEE, per germline. DNA for the CDR3: TGTGCCAGCAGCTTTTCCACAGGAGCTTACTCTGGGGCCAACGTCCTGACTTTC. Protein: CASSFSTGAYSGANVLTF.

J is TRBJ2-7 and V is TRBV21-1; the DNA was not compared with TRBD1, the D call given in the table. TRBV21-1 is a pseudogene locus. The CDR3 loop spans 15 amino acids. The CDR3 DNA reads TGTGCCAGCAGCGCAACCGGGACAAGAGCCAACGAGCAGTACTTC. It yields the protein CASSATGTRANEQYF.

The chain carries TRBV27 and TRBJ2-1; D unclear. V was pared by 9 bases and J by 2 bases, with 17 bases between. The germline V gene has CDR1 MNHEY and CDR2 SMNVEV (reference sequence). CDR3 length equals 15 residues. CDR3: CASSPLPATYNEQFF. The DNA of the CDR3 is TGTGCCAGTTCCCCATTACCTGCAACCTACAATGAGCAGTTCTTC.

V gene TRBV4-3 combines with J gene TRBJ2-2; D perhaps matches TRBD2 (6 bases). V lost 4 bases to trimming and J lost 5 bases, with 8 bases between them. Germline CDR1 and CDR2: LGHNA and YSLEER. The CDR3 totals 13 residues. Written as DNA, the CDR3 is TGCGCCAGCAGCCCAGGGACTACCGGGGAGCTGTTTTTT. Translated, it gives CASSPGTTGELFF.

The chain is built from TRBV28 and TRBJ2-7; D gene uncertain. Germline lookup yields CDR1 MDHEN and CDR2 SYDVKM. CDR3 length: 15 amino acids. V was clipped by 5 bases and J by 6 bases, with 20 bases between them. CDR3 nucleotide sequence: TGTGCCAGCAGTACCCTTGGCAACAAGGGTGCCGAGCAGTACTTC. This translates into CASSTLGNKGAEQYF.

This rearrangement joins TRBV18 to TRBJ1-1; possibly TRBD1 for D (5 bases). Trimming removed 1 base from V and 0 bases from J, with 6 bases in between. CDR1 and CDR2 from the germline V gene are KGHSH and LQKENI. The CDR3 totals 14 residues. This CDR3 reads CASSPQGMNTEAFF. The CDR3 DNA reads as TGTGCCAGCTCACCACAGGGGATGAACACTGAAGCTTTCTTT.

The rearrangement joins TRBV28 to TRBJ2-7; a weak D match, TRBD1 (6 bases). This CDR3 is 14 amino acids long. The V end was cut by 2 bases, the J end by 2 bases, with 10 bases between. Germline CDR1 reads MDHEN; CDR2 reads SYDVKM. The DNA of the CDR3 is TGTGCCAGCAGTTTAGACAGGCCCCCCTACGAGCAGTACTTC. It yields the protein CASSLDRPPYEQYF.

This clone was picked up one time. The rearrangement joins TRBV15 to TRBJ2-5; possible D gene TRBD2, 7 bases. The CDR3 sequence is 14 residues long. V lost 5 bases and J 5 bases, leaving 15 bases between the germline ends. Looked up from germline, CDR1 is LNHNV and CDR2 is YYDKDF (reference sequence). CDR3 sequence: CATSSRGGGETQYF. Here the CDR3 DNA reads TGTGCCACCAGCTCGCGGGGAGGGGGGGAGACCCAGTACTTC.

The chain couples TRBV5-6 to TRBJ2-3; 7 nucleotides align to TRBD2. CDR3 length: 16 amino acids. With 2 bases clipped from V and 0 bases from J, the junction kept 6 bases outside the gene matches. Germline CDR1 SGHDT, CDR2 YYEEEE. Written as DNA, the CDR3 is TGTGCCAGCAGCTTCGCCGGGGAGGGTAGCACAGATACGCAGTATTTT. Its translation: CASSFAGEGSTDTQYF.

The chain employs TRBV7-2 and TRBJ2-5; D not certain. In germline, CDR1 is SGHTA, CDR2 FQGNSA. V was clipped by 1 base and J by 7 bases, with 13 bases between them. CDR3 size: 14 residues. CDR3 nucleotide sequence: TGTGCCAGCAGCTTAGACCCGTCGACCGGGACCCAGTACTTC. This gives the protein CASSLDPSTGTQYF.

J is TRBJ2-5 and V is TRBV30; TRBD2 might be the D (5 bases). V lost 1 base to trimming and J lost 7 bases, with 10 bases between them. The CDR3 loop spans 12 amino acids. CDR1 and CDR2 (germline): GTSNPN, SVGIG (reference sequence). The CDR3 DNA is TGTGCCTGGAGTGCGTCTCGGGGGACCCAGTACTTC. This gives the protein CAWSASRGTQYF. The whole variable domain, filled in from reference TRBV30 and TRBJ2-5, reads SQTIHQWPATLVQPVGSPLSLECTVEGTSNPNLYWYRQAAGRGLQLLFYSVGIGQISSEVPQNLSASRPQDRQFILSSKKLLLSDSGFYLCAWSASRGTQYFGPGTRLLVL.

The J gene is TRBJ1-4, the V gene TRBV6-1; D is undetermined. Trimming shortened V by 2 bases and J by 8 bases, and 9 bases separated the two germline ends. Germline CDR1 reads MNHNS; CDR2 reads SASEGT. The CDR3 contains 13 residues. CDR3 amino acids: CASSEYEREKLFF. The DNA of the CDR3 is TGTGCCAGCAGTGAATACGAAAGGGAAAAACTGTTTTTT.